One sample yielded the 26 T cell receptor beta chains listed below, sequenced in a study of blood T cell repertoires in COVID-19. Here immunoSEQ multiplex PCR was the method, and the copy in TCRdb shows in-frame clones only, minus some. The sample has under 150,000 clones, 84% seen once; the top ten hold about 7.3%. Sequenced sample: peripheral blood. The receptors were gathered from a woman aged 40 to 50 with acute or convalescent COVID-19.

As DNA, the CDR3 is TGCGCCAGCAGCTTGGGCCGACTAGCGGGGGCCCCTAGCTCCTACAATGAGCAGTTCTTC. Translated, it gives CASSLGRLAGAPSSYNEQFF. V is TRBV5-1 and J is TRBJ2-1, with TRBD2 matching over 12 bases. The trim removed 0 bases at V and 0 bases at J, leaving 10 bases unmatched. Germline V gene data show CDR1 as SGHRS and CDR2 as YFSETQ. CDR3 length: 20 amino acids.

This chain links TRBV4-1 with TRBJ2-3; 7 bases line up with TRBD2. Germline-derived CDR1 and CDR2 are MGHRA and YSYEKL. J lost 1 base, V lost 3 bases, and 10 bases had no gene match. This CDR3 comprises 17 residues. This chain's CDR3 is CASSQEYGTKRTDTQYF. As DNA, the CDR3 is TGCGCCAGCAGCCAGGAGTATGGGACTAAACGCACAGATACGCAGTATTTT.

The rearrangement joins TRBV19 to TRBJ2-3, with TRBD2 matching 8 bases. The V gene's germline CDR1 is LNHDA and CDR2 SQIVND (reference sequence). With V trimmed by 10 bases and J by 0 bases, 9 bases remained unmatched. This CDR3 is built from 15 residues. The CDR3 region is CATRELAASTDTQYF. CDR3 DNA sequence: TGTGCCACGAGGGAACTAGCGGCTAGCACAGATACGCAGTATTTT.

This chain connects TRBV25-1 to TRBJ2-6; TRBD1 matches at 10 bases. Germline V CDR1 and CDR2: MGHDK, SYGVNS. V gave up 8 bases and J gave up 0 bases; unmatched junction bases: 7. The length of the CDR3 is 17 residues. For the CDR3, the DNA is TGTGCCAGCCGATACCGGGACAGGGGCTCTGGGGCCAACGTCCTGACTTTC. Translated: CASRYRDRGSGANVLTF.

Comments on this clone: The junction does not match germline at one end; this may be a read error. The chain couples TRBV10-1 to TRBJ1-5; D perhaps matches TRBD1 (5 bases). The CDR3 has 12 residues. Germline V gene data show CDR1 as WNHNN and CDR2 as SYGVQD (reference sequence). The CDR3 region is CASSDTGTPLHF. In nucleotides, the CDR3 is TGCGCCAGCAGTGACACCGGGACTCCCCTGCATTTT.

The chain couples TRBV3-1 (or the pseudogene TRBV3-2) to TRBJ1-3; D gene uncertain. The CDR3 is 17 amino acids. V was trimmed by 0 bases and J by 7 bases, leaving 19 bases between them. Germline V lookup: CDR1 LGHDT, CDR2 YNNKEL (reference sequence). The CDR3 sequence: CASSQEGEAIGWNTIYF. CDR3 nucleotide sequence: TGTGCCAGCAGCCAAGAAGGAGAAGCCATTGGATGGAACACCATATATTTT.

The chain joins TRBV6-5 to TRBJ2-5; D is possibly TRBD1 (6 bases). V shed 7 bases and J shed 5 bases, with 11 bases lying between them. Germline CDR1 reads MNHEY; CDR2 reads SVGAGI. The CDR3 has 12 residues. This CDR3 is CASTWGRETQYF. For the CDR3, the DNA is TGTGCCAGCACGTGGGGGCGGGAGACCCAGTACTTC.

The chain recombines TRBV7-2 with TRBJ1-5; a weak D match, TRBD1 (6 bases). Trimming took off 3 bases at V and 4 bases at J, with 10 bases between the two ends. This CDR3 has 14 amino acids. Germline CDR1 is SGHTA and CDR2 is FQGNSA. In DNA, the CDR3 is TGTGCCAGCAGCTTCGGACAGCTAAATCAGCCCCAGCATTTT. Its protein product is CASSFGQLNQPQHF.

J is TRBJ1-3 and V is TRBV19; the D gene is possibly TRBD1 (5 bases). This CDR3 region has 14 residues. Trimming removed 7 bases from V and 0 bases from J, with 10 bases in between. The V gene's germline CDR1 is LNHDA and CDR2 SQIVND (reference sequence). The CDR3 sequence: CASNRDFSGNTIYF. CDR3 in DNA: TGTGCCAGTAATCGGGACTTCTCTGGAAACACCATATATTTT.

The V and J genes are TRBV19 and TRBJ2-3, with TRBD2 matching 10 bases. Germline-derived CDR1 and CDR2 are LNHDA and SQIVND (reference sequence). V lost 3 bases to trimming and J lost 5 bases; unmatched junction nucleotides: 11. CDR3 size: 17 residues. The CDR3 DNA reads as TGTGCCAGTAGTATTCGAGCGAGCGGGGGGGCGGTAGATACGCAGTATTTT. This encodes CASSIRASGGAVDTQYF.

The genes are TRBV5-1 and TRBJ2-3, with D tentatively TRBD1 (6 bases). Trimming removed 4 bases at V and 6 bases at J, with 30 bases between. The CDR3 totals 19 residues. Looked up from germline, CDR1 is SGHRS and CDR2 is YFSETQ. The CDR3 nucleotides read TGCGCCAGCAGCGGAGGTTACCGAGGGGGTCGTGGGAGTATGGATACGCAGTATTTT. As protein: CASSGGYRGGRGSMDTQYF.

J is TRBJ1-2 and V is TRBV16; D may be TRBD1 (5 bases). Germline loops: CDR1 KGHSY, CDR2 FQNENV. V was pared by 2 bases and J by 4 bases, with 14 bases between. The CDR3 sequence is 15 residues long. The CDR3 loop reads CASSQDFTGFYGYTF. The CDR3 nucleotides are TGTGCCAGCAGCCAAGATTTTACAGGATTCTATGGCTACACCTTC.

The chain has TRBV3-1 (or the pseudogene TRBV3-2) and TRBJ2-1; D is unresolved. The CDR3 runs 12 residues. Germline lookup yields CDR1 LGHDT and CDR2 YNNKEL (reference sequence). V shed 4 bases and J shed 5 bases, with 6 bases lying between them. This CDR3 reads CASSLIDNEQFF. CDR3 nucleotides: TGTGCCAGCAGCCTTATCGACAATGAGCAGTTCTTC.

On this clone: The same CDR3 arises from other DNA sequences in this sample as well. Here the CDR3 reads CASRKQGANTGELFF. DNA of the CDR3: TGTGCCAGCAGGAAACAGGGGGCGAACACCGGGGAGCTGTTTTTT. The chain joins TRBV2 to TRBJ2-2; TRBD1 matches at 8 bases. This CDR3 is built from 15 residues. V lost 6 bases, J lost 0 bases, and 3 bases stayed unmatched. Per the germline V gene, CDR1 is SNHLY and CDR2 is FYNNEI.

This clone was observed a handful of times. The genes are TRBV6-1 and TRBJ2-7, with TRBD1 matching 7 bases. V trimming: 3 bases; J trimming: 5 bases; junction bases outside the gene matches: 16. Germline V gene sequence: CDR1 MNHNS, CDR2 SASEGT. CDR3 length equals 17 residues. CDR3 sequence (DNA): TGTGCCAGCAGTGATGGTTTAGGGGGACAGCGTTTGAACGAGCAGTACTTC. This sequence encodes CASSDGLGGQRLNEQYF.

The chain couples TRBV6-5 to TRBJ1-6; D is unresolved. This CDR3 contains 14 residues. Trimming shortened V by 7 bases and J by 8 bases, and 15 bases separated the two germline ends. CDR1 and CDR2 from the germline V gene are MNHEY and SVGAGI. The CDR3 is CASNSDPRDSPLHF. CDR3 in DNA: TGTGCCAGCAATAGCGACCCAAGGGATTCACCCCTCCACTTT.

The chain carries TRBV20-1 and TRBJ2-1; no reliable D call. CDR1 is DFQATT and CDR2 is SNEGSKA in the germline V gene (reference sequence). This CDR3 is built from 11 residues. V gave up 6 bases and J gave up 6 bases, with 9 bases separating them. The CDR3 loop is CSADSSNEQFF. The CDR3 DNA follows: TGCAGTGCAGATTCCAGCAATGAGCAGTTCTTC.

The rearrangement links TRBV7-2 to TRBJ1-2, with a possible D match to TRBD1 (5 bases). The V end was cut by 5 bases, the J end by 8 bases, with 33 bases between. Germline-derived CDR1 and CDR2 are SGHTA and FQGNSA. There are 19 residues in the CDR3. CDR3 nucleotides: TGTGCCAGCAGCCCGCCCTTCGGGTACTCCTCGGACAATCTAAAGGGCTACACCTTC. Residues: CASSPPFGYSSDNLKGYTF.

The chain has TRBV3-1 (or the pseudogene TRBV3-2) and TRBJ2-2; 12 nucleotides match TRBD2. This CDR3 contains 16 residues. The germline CDR1 and CDR2 sequences are LGHDT and YNNKEL (reference sequence). V lost 8 bases, J lost 5 bases, and 9 bases stayed unmatched. CDR3 region: CASAPLAGGPTGELFF. The CDR3, as DNA: TGTGCCAGCGCCCCTCTAGCGGGGGGGCCGACCGGGGAGCTGTTTTTT.

The J gene is TRBJ1-6, the V gene TRBV5-6; 9 bases are a match to TRBD1. CDR3 length: 13 residues. V dropped 5 bases and J dropped 9; count of bases not matched to a gene: 3. Germline V gene lookup returns CDR1 SGHDT and CDR2 YYEEEE. CDR3 sequence (DNA): TGTGCCAGCAGTCGGGACAGGGTTTCACCCCTCCACTTT. Encoded protein: CASSRDRVSPLHF.

This clone was recorded a few times. The chain couples TRBV7-8 to TRBJ1-5; TRBD1 matches at 9 bases. After removal of 5 bases from V and 0 bases from J, the junction contained 11 bases not matched to a gene. This CDR3 comprises 18 residues. CDR1 is SGHVS and CDR2 is FQNEAQ in the germline V gene. The CDR3 bases are TGTGCCAGCAGCCTCAGGATGGGACAGGGATTTAGCAATCAGCCCCAGCATTTT. Its protein is CASSLRMGQGFSNQPQHF.

This chain uses TRBV18 with TRBJ2-3; D unclear. With 1 base removed from V and 6 bases from J, the gap between germline ends came to 14 bases. CDR3 length: 15 amino acids. Germline CDR1 is KGHSH and CDR2 is LQKENI. The CDR3, as DNA: TGTGCCAGCTCACCACTCCCCATTGGTGGCGATACGCAGTATTTT. It codes for CASSPLPIGGDTQYF.

V usage is TRBV2 and J usage is TRBJ2-3, with 8 bases identical to TRBD1. This CDR3 region has 16 residues. Germline V CDR1 and CDR2: SNHLY, FYNNEI. The trim removed 7 bases at V and 0 bases at J, leaving 9 bases unmatched. The CDR3, as DNA: TGTGCCAGCAACCCCAGGGACAGGATGAGCACAGATACGCAGTATTTT. Translation: CASNPRDRMSTDTQYF.

The chain joins TRBV6-5 to TRBJ1-2; 7 nucleotides align to TRBD1. Unmatched junction bases numbered 8, after V lost 6 bases and J lost 4 bases. This CDR3 has 14 amino acids. Germline V gene sequence: CDR1 MNHEY, CDR2 SVGAGI. The CDR3 protein is CASSRRQGPYGYTF. CDR3 in DNA: TGTGCCAGCAGCCGTCGACAGGGACCCTATGGCTACACCTTC.

The chain employs TRBV2 and TRBJ2-6; TRBD1 is a possible D gene (5 bases). V was cut by 3 bases and J by 0 bases, with 6 bases left in between. CDR3 length: 15 residues. CDR1 is SNHLY and CDR2 is FYNNEI in the germline V gene. The CDR3: CASSEGHSGANVLTF. The DNA for the CDR3 is TGTGCCAGCAGTGAGGGGCACTCTGGGGCCAACGTCCTGACTTTC.

This clone was seen a single time. The chain joins TRBV2 to TRBJ2-1, with 8 bases identical to TRBD1. Germline CDR1 SNHLY, CDR2 FYNNEI. CDR3 length: 15 amino acids. With V trimmed by 4 bases and J by 7 bases, 9 bases remained unmatched. The CDR3 DNA reads TGTGCCAGCAGTGTGGAGACAGGGGTTTGGAATGAGCAGTTCTTC. Translated, it gives CASSVETGVWNEQFF.